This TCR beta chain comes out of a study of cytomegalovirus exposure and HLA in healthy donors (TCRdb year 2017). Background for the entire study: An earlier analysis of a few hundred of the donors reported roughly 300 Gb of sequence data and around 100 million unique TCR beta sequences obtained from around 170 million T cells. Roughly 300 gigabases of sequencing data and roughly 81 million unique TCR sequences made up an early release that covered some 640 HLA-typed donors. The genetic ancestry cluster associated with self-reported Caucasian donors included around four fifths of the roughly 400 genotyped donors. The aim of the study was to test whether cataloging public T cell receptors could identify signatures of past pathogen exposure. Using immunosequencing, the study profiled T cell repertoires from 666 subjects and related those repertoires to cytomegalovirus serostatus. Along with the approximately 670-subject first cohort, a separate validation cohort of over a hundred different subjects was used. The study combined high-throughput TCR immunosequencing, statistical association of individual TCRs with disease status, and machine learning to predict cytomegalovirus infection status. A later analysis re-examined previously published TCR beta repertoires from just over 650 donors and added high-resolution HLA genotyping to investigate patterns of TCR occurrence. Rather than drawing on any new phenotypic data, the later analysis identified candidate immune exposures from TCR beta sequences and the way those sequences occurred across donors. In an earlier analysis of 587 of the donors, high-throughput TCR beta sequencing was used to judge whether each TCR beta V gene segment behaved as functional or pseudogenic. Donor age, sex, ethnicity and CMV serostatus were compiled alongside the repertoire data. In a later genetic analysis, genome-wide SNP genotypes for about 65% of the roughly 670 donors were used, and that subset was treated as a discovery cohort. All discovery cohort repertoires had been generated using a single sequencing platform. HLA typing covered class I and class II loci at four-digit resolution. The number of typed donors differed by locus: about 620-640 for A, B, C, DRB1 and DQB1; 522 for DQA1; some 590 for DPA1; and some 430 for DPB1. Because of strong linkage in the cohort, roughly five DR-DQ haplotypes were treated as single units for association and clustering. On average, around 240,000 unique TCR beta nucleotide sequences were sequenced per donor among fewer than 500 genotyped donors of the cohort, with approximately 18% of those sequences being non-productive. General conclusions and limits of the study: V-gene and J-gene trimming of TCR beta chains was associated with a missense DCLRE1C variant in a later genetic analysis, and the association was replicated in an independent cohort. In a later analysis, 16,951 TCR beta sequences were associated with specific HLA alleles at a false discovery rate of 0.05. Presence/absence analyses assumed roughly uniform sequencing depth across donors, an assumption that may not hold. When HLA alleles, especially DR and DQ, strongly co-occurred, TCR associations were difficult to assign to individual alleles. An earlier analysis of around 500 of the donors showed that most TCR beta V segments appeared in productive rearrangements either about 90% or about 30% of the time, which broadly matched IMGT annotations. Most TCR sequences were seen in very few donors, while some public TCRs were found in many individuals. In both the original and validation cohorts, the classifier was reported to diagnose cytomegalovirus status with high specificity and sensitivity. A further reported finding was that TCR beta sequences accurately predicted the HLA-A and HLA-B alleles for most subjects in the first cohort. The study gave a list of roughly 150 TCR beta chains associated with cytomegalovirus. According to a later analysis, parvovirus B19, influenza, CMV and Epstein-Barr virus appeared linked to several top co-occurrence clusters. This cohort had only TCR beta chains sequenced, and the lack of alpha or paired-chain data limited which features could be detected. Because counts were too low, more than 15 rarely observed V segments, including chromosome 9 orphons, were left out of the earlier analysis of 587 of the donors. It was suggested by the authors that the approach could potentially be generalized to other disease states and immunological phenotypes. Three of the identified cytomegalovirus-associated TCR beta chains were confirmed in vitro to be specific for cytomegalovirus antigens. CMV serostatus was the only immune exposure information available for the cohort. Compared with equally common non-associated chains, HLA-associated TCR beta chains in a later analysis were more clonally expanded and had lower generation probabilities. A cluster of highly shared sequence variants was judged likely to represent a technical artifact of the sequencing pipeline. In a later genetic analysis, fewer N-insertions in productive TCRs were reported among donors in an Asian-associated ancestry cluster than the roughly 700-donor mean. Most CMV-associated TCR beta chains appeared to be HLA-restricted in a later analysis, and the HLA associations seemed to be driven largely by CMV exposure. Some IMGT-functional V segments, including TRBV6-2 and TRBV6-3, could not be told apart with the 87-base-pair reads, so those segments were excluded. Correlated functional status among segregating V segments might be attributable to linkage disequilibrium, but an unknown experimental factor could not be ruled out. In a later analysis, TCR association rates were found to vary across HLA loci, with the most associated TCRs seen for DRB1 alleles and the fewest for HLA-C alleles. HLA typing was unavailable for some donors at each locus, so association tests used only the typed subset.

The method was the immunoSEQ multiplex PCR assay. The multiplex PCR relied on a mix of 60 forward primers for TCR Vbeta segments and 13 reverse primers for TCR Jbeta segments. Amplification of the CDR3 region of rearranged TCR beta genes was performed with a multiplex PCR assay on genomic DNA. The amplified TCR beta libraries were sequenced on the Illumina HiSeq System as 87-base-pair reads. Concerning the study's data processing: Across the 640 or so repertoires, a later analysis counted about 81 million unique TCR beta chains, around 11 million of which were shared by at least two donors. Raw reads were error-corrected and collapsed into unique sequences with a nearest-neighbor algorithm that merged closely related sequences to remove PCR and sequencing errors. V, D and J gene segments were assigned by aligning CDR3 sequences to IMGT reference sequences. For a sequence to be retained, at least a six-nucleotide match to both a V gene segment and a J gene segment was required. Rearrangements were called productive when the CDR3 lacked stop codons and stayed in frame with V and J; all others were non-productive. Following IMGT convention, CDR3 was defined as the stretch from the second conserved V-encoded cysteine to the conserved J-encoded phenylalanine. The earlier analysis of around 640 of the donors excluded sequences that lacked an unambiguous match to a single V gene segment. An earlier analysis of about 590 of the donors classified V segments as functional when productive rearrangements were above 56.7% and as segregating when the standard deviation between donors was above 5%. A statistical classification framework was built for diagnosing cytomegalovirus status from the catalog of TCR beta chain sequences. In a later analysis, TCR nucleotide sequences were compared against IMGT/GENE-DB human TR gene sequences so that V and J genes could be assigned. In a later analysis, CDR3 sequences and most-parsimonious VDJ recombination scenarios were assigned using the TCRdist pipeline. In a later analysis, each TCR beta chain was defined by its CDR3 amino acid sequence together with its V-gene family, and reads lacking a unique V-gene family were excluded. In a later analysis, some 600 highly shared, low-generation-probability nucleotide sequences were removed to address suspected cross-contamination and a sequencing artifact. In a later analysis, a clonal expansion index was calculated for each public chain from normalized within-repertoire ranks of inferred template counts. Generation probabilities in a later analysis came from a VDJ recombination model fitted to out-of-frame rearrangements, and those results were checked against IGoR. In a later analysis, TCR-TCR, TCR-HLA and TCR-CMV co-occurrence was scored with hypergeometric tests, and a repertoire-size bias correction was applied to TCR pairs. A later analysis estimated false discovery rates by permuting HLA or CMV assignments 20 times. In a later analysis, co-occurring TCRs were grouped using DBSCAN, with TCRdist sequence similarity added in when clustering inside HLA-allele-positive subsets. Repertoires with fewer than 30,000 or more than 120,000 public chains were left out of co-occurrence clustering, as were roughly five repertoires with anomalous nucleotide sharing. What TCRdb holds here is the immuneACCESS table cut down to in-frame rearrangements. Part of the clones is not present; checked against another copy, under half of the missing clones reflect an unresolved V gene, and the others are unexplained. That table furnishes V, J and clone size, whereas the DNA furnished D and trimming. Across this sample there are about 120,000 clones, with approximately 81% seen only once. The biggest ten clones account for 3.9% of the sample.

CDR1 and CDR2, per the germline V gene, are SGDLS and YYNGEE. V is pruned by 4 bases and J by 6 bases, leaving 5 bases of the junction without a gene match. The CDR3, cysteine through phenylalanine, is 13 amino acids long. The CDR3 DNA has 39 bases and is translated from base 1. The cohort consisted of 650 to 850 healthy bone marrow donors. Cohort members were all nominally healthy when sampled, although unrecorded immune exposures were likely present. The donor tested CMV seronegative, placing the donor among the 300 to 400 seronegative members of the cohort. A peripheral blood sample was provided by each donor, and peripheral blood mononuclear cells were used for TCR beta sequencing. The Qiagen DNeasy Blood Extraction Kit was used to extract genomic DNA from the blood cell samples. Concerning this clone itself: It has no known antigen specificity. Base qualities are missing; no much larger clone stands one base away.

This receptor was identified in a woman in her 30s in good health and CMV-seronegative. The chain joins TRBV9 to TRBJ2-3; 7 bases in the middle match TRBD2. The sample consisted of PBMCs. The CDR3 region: CASSLGAGDTQYF. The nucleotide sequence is TGTGCCAGCAGCCTCGGAGCGGGGGATACGCAGTATTTT.